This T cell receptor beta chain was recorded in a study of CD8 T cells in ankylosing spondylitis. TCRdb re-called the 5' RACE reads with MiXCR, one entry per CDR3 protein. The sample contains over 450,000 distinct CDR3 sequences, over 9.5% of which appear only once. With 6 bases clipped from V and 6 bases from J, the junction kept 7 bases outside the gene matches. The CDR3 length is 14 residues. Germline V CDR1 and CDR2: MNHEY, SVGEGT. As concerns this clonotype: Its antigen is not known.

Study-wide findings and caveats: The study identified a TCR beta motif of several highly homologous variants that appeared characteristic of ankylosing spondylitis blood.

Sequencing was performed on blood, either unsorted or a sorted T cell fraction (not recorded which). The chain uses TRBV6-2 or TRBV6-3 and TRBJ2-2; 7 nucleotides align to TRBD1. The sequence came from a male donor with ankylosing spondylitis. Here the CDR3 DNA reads TGTGCCAGCAGCAAGACAGGGATCCCCGGGGAGCTGTTTTTT. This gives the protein CASSKTGIPGELFF.